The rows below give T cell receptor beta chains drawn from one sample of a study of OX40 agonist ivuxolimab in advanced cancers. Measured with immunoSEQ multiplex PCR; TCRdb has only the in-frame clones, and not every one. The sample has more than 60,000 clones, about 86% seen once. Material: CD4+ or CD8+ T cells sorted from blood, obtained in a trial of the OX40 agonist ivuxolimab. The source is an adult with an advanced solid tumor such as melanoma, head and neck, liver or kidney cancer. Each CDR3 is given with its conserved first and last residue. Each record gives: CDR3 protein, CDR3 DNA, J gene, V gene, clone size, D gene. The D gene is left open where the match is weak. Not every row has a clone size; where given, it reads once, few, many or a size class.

CASSHGQSSYNEQFF,TGTGCCAGCAGTCACGGGCAGAGCTCCTACAATGAGCAGTTCTTC,TRBJ2-1,TRBV11-3,.,.
CASSFTQGTEQYF,TGTGCCAGCAGCTTCACCCAGGGCACCGAGCAGTACTTC,TRBJ2-7,TRBV7-2,.,.
CASSLSREYSDRRANEKLFF,TGTGCCAGCAGCTTGTCTAGGGAATACTCGGACAGACGGGCTAATGAAAAACTGTTTTTT,TRBJ1-4,TRBV5-4,.,.
CASSGGGDYGYTF,TGTGCCAGCAGCGGGGGGGGAGACTATGGCTACACCTTC,TRBJ1-2,TRBV9,.,.
CAISESGRGTEAFF,TGTGCCATCAGTGAGTCCGGGAGAGGCACTGAAGCTTTCTTT,TRBJ1-1,TRBV10-3,.,.
CASLRATGSNQPQHF,TGTGCCAGTCTTAGGGCTACCGGGAGCAATCAGCCCCAGCATTTT,TRBJ1-5,TRBV19,.,.
CASRTGITDTQYF,TGTGCCAGCAGGACAGGGATAACAGATACGCAGTATTTT,TRBJ2-3,TRBV6-1,.,TRBD1
CASSSRTTGELFF,TGTGCCAGCAGCTCCCGCACCACCGGGGAGCTGTTTTTT,TRBJ2-2,TRBV7-2,.,.
CASSGRASGRGADTQYF,TGTGCCAGCAGTGGGAGGGCTAGCGGCCGGGGGGCAGATACGCAGTATTTT,TRBJ2-3,TRBV6-4,.,TRBD2
CASSKGQAARYEQYF,TGTGCCAGCAGTAAAGGACAGGCCGCACGATACGAGCAGTACTTC,TRBJ2-7,TRBV27,.,TRBD1
CASSLLSGTEAFF,TGTGCCAGCAGCCTCCTGAGCGGCACTGAAGCTTTCTTT,TRBJ1-1,TRBV7-9,.,.
CASSLGGGGGEQFF,TGTGCCAGCAGCTTAGGCGGGGGGGGCGGTGAGCAGTTCTTC,TRBJ2-1,TRBV5-5,.,TRBD2
CASTDLTYGTQYF,TGCGCCAGCACAGACCTAACCTACGGGACCCAGTACTTC,TRBJ2-5,TRBV5-1,.,.
CASSPNLAALEETQYF,TGTGCCAGCAGCCCAAACCTAGCGGCCCTCGAAGAGACCCAGTACTTC,TRBJ2-5,TRBV5-4,.,TRBD2
CASRGTGVGSPLHF,TGTGCCAGCAGGGGGACAGGTGTTGGGTCACCCCTCCACTTT,TRBJ1-6,TRBV2,few,TRBD1
CASSMDRRDEQYF,TGTGCCAGCAGCATGGACAGGCGGGACGAGCAGTACTTC,TRBJ2-7,TRBV5-4,.,TRBD1
CSVEDRGGGSSGTYEQYF,TGCAGCGTTGAAGATCGTGGAGGCGGGAGTAGCGGGACCTACGAGCAGTACTTC,TRBJ2-7,TRBV29-1,.,TRBD2
CASSLPRIGNEQFF,TGTGCCAGCAGTTTACCCCGGATAGGGAATGAGCAGTTCTTC,TRBJ2-1,TRBV28,.,.
CASSSSGGLPDTQYF,TGTGCCAGTAGTAGTAGCGGGGGGCTCCCAGATACGCAGTATTTT,TRBJ2-3,TRBV19,.,TRBD2
CASSQTTSYEQYF,TGCGCCAGCAGCCAAACGACATCCTACGAGCAGTACTTC,TRBJ2-7,TRBV4-3,.,.
CSVDWSRGEAFF,TGCAGCGTTGATTGGTCACGAGGGGAAGCTTTCTTT,TRBJ1-1,TRBV29-1,.,.
CASSLSQGVNYGYTF,TGTGCCAGCAGCTTGTCACAGGGAGTTAACTATGGCTACACCTTC,TRBJ1-2,TRBV5-6,.,.
CASSLRGDNSPLHF,TGTGCCAGCAGCCTAAGGGGAGATAATTCACCCCTCCACTTT,TRBJ1-6,TRBV14,.,.
CASSIDRLAPYEQYF,TGTGCCAGTAGTATAGATCGGCTAGCACCCTACGAGCAGTACTTC,TRBJ2-7,TRBV19,.,.
CASSQDPTGTSPLHF,TGCGCCAGCAGCCAAGATCCCACAGGGACTTCACCCCTCCACTTT,TRBJ1-6,TRBV4-3,few,.
CASSNRQGETQYF,TGTGCCAGCAGTAATAGACAGGGGGAGACCCAGTACTTC,TRBJ2-5,TRBV2,once,TRBD1
CASAGRSLEAFF,TGTGCCAGCGCGGGCAGATCCTTAGAAGCTTTCTTT,TRBJ1-1,TRBV6-5,.,.
CAISGTGVSGTEAFF,TGTGCCATCAGTGGTACAGGGGTCTCGGGCACTGAAGCTTTCTTT,TRBJ1-1,TRBV10-3,.,TRBD1
CASSRDGSPPTGNEKLFF,TGTGCCAGCTCACGGGACGGAAGCCCTCCTACTGGTAATGAAAAACTGTTTTTT,TRBJ1-4,TRBV18,.,.
CASSLSGTGGLNIQYF,TGTGCCAGCAGTTTATCCGGGACAGGGGGCTTGAACATTCAGTACTTC,TRBJ2-4,TRBV28,.,TRBD1
CASSVGGGFYGYTF,TGTGCCAGCAGTGTTGGTGGGGGCTTCTATGGCTACACCTTC,TRBJ1-2,TRBV2,.,.
CASSPRQGEKLFF,TGTGCCAGCTCACCACGACAGGGAGAAAAACTGTTTTTT,TRBJ1-4,TRBV18,.,TRBD1
CTSSHDASGAYNEQFF,TGCACCAGCAGCCATGATGCTAGCGGGGCCTACAATGAGCAGTTCTTC,TRBJ2-1,TRBV4-1,.,TRBD2
CASSLAQEELFF,TGTGCCAGCAGCTTAGCCCAGGAAGAACTGTTTTTT,TRBJ1-4,TRBV7-2,.,.
CASSFATLGQLYGYTF,TGTGCCAGCAGCTTTGCTACCTTGGGACAGCTCTATGGCTACACCTTC,TRBJ1-2,TRBV5-4,few,TRBD1
CASSQAGVQGRQYF,TGCGCCAGCAGCCAAGCCGGGGTCCAGGGGAGGCAGTACTTC,TRBJ2-4,TRBV4-1,.,.
CASSLEVVHEQYF,TGTGCCAGCAGCTTAGAGGTGGTCCACGAGCAGTACTTC,TRBJ2-7,TRBV7-2,.,.
CASSFWVGGNSPLHF,TGTGCCAGCAGTTTCTGGGTAGGGGGTAATTCACCCCTCCACTTT,TRBJ1-6,TRBV27,.,.
CASSLAPSNTEAFF,TGTGCCAGCAGCTTGGCGCCATCGAACACTGAAGCTTTCTTT,TRBJ1-1,TRBV5-6,once,.
CAWSPVQGGYTF,TGTGCCTGGAGTCCCGTCCAGGGGGGCTACACCTTC,TRBJ1-2,TRBV30,.,.
CASSITRQGYGYTF,TGTGCCAGTAGTATAACCCGACAGGGGTATGGCTACACCTTC,TRBJ1-2,TRBV19,few,TRBD1
CARSLPRLTGGVLAQYF,TGTGCCAGAAGCTTACCCCGGTTAACGGGGGGGGTCTTGGCGCAGTATTTT,TRBJ2-3,TRBV5-3,.,TRBD2
CASKPGGGRTDTQYF,TGTGCCAGCAAACCAGGCGGGGGAAGAACAGATACGCAGTATTTT,TRBJ2-3,TRBV11-2,.,TRBD2
CASSAGGGQQNTEAFF,TGCGCCAGCAGCGCGGGCGGGGGACAGCAAAACACTGAAGCTTTCTTT,TRBJ1-1,TRBV4-1,.,TRBD1
CASSQDIGQIGNTIYF,TGTGCCAGCAGCCAAGATATAGGTCAGATTGGAAACACCATATATTTT,TRBJ1-3,TRBV4-2,.,.
CASSLAQVTYGYTF,TGTGCCAGCAGCTTAGCCCAGGTTACTTATGGCTACACCTTC,TRBJ1-2,TRBV7-8,.,.